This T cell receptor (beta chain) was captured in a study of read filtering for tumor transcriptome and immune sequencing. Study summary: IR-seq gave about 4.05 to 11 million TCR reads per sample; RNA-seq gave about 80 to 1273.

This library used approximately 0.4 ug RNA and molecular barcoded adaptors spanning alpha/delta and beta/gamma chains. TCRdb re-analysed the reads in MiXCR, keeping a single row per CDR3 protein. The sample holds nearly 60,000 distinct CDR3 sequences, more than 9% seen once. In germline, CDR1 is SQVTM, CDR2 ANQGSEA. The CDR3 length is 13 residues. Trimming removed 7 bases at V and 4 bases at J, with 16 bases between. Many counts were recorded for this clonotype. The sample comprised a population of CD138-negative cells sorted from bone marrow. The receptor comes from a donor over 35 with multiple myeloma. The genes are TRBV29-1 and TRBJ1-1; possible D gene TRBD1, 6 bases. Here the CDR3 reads CSARVGARTEAFF. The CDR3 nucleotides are TGCAGCGCGAGAGTGGGGGCTCGCACTGAAGCTTTCTTT.